Listed here are 7 T cell receptor beta chains from one sample, sequenced in a study of T cells in Graves' hyperthyroidism and ophthalmopathy. RNA transcripts were the template for amplifying TCR beta CDR3 regions. The primer set for the first-round RT-PCR of the TCR CDR3 was HTBI. A single record per CDR3 protein comes from TCRdb applying MiXCR to the multiplex PCR reads. This table has 300,000 to 400,000 distinct CDR3 sequences, roughly 15% appearing once. What was sequenced was blood. Source of these receptors: a woman aged 25 to 39 with Graves' ophthalmopathy.

A remark on this clonotype: This may arise from a read error, as a much more abundant clone is one base away. This rearrangement joins TRBV2 to TRBJ1-2; tentatively, D is TRBD1 (5 bases). The CDR3 extends over 14 amino acids. CDR1 SNHLY and CDR2 FYNNEI come from the germline V gene. The CDR3 loop is CASSATAFPHGHTF. In DNA, the CDR3 is TGTGCCAGCAGCGCGACAGCCTTTCCCCATGGCCACACCTTC.

This clonotype has a handful of counts. The J gene is TRBJ2-1, the V gene TRBV7-3; D call uncertain. The germline gives CDR1 SGHTA, CDR2 FQGTGA. V lost 5 bases to trimming and J lost 7 bases, with 18 bases between them. CDR3 size: 15 residues. CDR3 DNA sequence: TGTGCCAGCAGCCTACACGGAAGAGTTGGGAATGAGCAGTTCTTC. As protein: CASSLHGRVGNEQFF.

This clonotype was found many times. The chain links TRBV28 to TRBJ1-4; D remains unclear. The V end lost 9 bases, the J end lost 8 bases, and 19 bases lay between the germline ends. This CDR3 is built from 14 residues. CDR1 is MDHEN and CDR2 is SYDVKM in the germline V gene. The chain's CDR3 is CASAVQAQVEKLFF. In DNA, the CDR3 is TGTGCCAGTGCTGTCCAGGCTCAGGTGGAAAAACTGTTTTTT.

This clonotype was counted many times. The CDR3 spells CASSSSGGARDTQYF. The CDR3 DNA follows: TGTGCCAGCAGTTCTAGCGGGGGGGCCAGAGATACGCAGTATTTT. The chain carries TRBV7-2 and TRBJ2-3; 12 bases map to TRBD2. This CDR3 comprises 15 residues. Germline CDR1 SGHTA, CDR2 FQGNSA. With 6 bases clipped from V and 5 bases from J, the junction kept 6 bases outside the gene matches.

With respect to this clonotype: This clone may be a read error of a much larger clone one base away. The chain uses TRBV2 and TRBJ1-4; no clear D. The CDR3 is 13 amino acids. The germline gives CDR1 SNHLY, CDR2 FYNNEI. V lost 6 bases and J lost 7, with 12 bases in between. This CDR3 reads CASRVRNSEKLFF. CDR3 nucleotides: TGTGCCAGCAGGGTCAGGAATAGTGAAAAACTGTTTTTT.

This clonotype was seen many times. The chain couples TRBV12-3 or TRBV12-4 to TRBJ1-1, with a tentative D call TRBD1 (5 bases). The V gene lost 6 bases and the J gene lost 10 bases, with 18 bases spanning the gap. CDR3 size: 13 residues. The CDR3 is CASSLGPREGAFF. The CDR3 DNA is TGTGCCAGCAGCCTGGGGCCCAGGGAAGGAGCTTTCTTT.

Points on this clonotype: One base away lies a much larger clone, so this may be a sequencing read error. The genes are TRBV9 and TRBJ2-3, with TRBD1 identical over 10 bases. Germline CDR1 SGDLS, CDR2 YYNGEE. CDR3 length: 20 amino acids. The CDR3 coding sequence is TGTGCCGGCAGCTCACACCCGGAATGGATGGGGGACAGGGGCCCAGATACGCAGTATTTT. It specifies CAGSSHPEWMGDRGPDTQYF. Variable domain in full (rest from reference TRBV9 and TRBJ2-3): DSGVTQTPKHLITATGQRVTLRCSPRSGDLSVYWYQQSLDQGLQFLIQYYNGEERAKGNILERFSAQQFPDLHSELNLSSLELGDSALYFCAGSSHPEWMGDRGPDTQYFGPGTRLTVL.